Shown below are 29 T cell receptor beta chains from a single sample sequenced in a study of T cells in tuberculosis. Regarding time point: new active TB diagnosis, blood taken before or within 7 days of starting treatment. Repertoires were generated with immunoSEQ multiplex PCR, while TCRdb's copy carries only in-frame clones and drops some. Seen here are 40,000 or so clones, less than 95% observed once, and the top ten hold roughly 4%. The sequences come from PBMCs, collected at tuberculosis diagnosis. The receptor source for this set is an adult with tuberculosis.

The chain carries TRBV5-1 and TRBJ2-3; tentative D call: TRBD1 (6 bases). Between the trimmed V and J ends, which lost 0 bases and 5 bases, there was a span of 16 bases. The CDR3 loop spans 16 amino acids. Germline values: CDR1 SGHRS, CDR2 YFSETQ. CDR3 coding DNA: TGCGCCAGCAGCTTGGGTTGGGCAGGGGTTATAGATACGCAGTATTTT. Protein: CASSLGWAGVIDTQYF.

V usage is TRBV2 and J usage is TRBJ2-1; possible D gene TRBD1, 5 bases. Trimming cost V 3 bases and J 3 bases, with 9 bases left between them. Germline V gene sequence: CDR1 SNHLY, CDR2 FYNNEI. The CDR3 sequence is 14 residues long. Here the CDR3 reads CASSDPQGYNEQFF. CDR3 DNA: TGTGCCAGCAGTGATCCGCAGGGCTACAATGAGCAGTTCTTC.

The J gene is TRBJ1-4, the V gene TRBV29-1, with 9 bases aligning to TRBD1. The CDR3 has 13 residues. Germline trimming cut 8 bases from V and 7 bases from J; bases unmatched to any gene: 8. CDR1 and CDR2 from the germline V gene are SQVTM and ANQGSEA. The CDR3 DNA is TGCAGCACGCGGACAGGGGTCGGTGAAAAACTGTTTTTT. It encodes CSTRTGVGEKLFF.

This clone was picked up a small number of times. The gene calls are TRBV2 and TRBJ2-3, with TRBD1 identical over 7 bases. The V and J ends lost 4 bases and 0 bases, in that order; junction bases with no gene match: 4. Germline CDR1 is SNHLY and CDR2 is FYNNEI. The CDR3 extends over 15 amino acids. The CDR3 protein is CASSGGTASTDTQYF. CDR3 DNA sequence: TGTGCCAGCAGTGGGGGGACAGCTAGCACAGATACGCAGTATTTT. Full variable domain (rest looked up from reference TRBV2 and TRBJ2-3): EPEVTQTPSHQVTQMGQEVILRCVPISNHLYFYWYRQILGQKVEFLVSFYNNEISEKSEIFDDQFSVERPDGSNFTLKIRSTKLEDSAMYFCASSGGTASTDTQYFGPGTRLTVL.

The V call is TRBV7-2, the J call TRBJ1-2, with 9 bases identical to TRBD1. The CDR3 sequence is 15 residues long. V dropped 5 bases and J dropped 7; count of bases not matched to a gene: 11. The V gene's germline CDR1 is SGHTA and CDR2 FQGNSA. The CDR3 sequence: CASSLSTGGASGYTF. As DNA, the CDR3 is TGTGCCAGCAGCCTAAGCACAGGGGGCGCGTCTGGCTACACCTTC.

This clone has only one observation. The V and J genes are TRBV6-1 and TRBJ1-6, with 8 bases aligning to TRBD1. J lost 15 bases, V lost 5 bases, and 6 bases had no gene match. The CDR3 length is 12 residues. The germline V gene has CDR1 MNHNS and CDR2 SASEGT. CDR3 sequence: CASSPRTGNLHF. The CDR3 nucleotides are TGTGCCAGCAGTCCGAGGACAGGGAACCTCCACTTT.

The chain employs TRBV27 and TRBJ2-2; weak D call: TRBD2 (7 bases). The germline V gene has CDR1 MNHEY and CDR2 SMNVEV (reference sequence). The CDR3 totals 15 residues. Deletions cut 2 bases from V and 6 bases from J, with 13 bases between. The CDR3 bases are TGTGCCAGCAGTTTAGCGGCGGGGGCATCCGGGGAGCTGTTTTTT. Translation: CASSLAAGASGELFF.

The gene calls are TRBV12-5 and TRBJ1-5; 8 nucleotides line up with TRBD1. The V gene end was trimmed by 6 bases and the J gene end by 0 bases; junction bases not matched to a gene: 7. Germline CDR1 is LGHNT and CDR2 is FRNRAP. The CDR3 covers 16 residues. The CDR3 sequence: CASGSQGAGSNQPQHF. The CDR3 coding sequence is TGTGCTAGTGGCTCCCAGGGGGCGGGTAGCAATCAGCCCCAGCATTTT.

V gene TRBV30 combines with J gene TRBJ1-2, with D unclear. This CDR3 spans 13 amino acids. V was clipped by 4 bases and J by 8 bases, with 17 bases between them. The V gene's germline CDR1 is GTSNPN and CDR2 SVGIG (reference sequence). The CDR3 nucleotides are TGTGCCTGGACGCCAGAACCAGAAATAGGCTACACCTTC. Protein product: CAWTPEPEIGYTF.

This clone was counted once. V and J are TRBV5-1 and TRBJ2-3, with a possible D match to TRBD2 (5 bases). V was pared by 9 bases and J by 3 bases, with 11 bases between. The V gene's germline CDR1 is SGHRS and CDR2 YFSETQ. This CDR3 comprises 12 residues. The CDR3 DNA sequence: TGCGCCAAGACGGGGTGGACAGATACGCAGTATTTT. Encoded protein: CAKTGWTDTQYF.

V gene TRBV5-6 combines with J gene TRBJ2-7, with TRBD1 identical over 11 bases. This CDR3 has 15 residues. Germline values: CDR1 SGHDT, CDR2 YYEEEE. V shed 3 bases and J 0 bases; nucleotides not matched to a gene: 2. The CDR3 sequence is CASSSGQGASYEQYF. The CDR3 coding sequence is TGTGCCAGCAGCTCTGGACAGGGGGCCTCCTACGAGCAGTACTTC.

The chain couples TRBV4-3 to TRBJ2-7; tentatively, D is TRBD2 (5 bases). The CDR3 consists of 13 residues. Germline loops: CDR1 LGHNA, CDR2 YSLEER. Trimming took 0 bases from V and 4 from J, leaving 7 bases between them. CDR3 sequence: CASSQDRGYEQYF. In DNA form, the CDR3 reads TGCGCCAGCAGCCAAGATCGAGGGTACGAGCAGTACTTC.

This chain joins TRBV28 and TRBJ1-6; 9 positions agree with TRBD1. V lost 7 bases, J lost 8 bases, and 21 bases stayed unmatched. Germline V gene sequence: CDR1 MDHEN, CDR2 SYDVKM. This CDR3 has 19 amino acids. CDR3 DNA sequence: TGTGCCAGCATGGGGTCGGTGGGGACAGGGACCTTTTTTGATTCACCCCTCCACTTT. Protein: CASMGSVGTGTFFDSPLHF.

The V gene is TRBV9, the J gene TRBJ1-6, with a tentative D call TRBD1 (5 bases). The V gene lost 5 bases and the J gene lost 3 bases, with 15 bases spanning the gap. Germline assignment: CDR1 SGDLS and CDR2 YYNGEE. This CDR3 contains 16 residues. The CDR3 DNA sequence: TGTGCCAGCAGTCGAACAGGCGCGCTCTATAATTCACCCCTCCACTTT. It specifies CASSRTGALYNSPLHF.

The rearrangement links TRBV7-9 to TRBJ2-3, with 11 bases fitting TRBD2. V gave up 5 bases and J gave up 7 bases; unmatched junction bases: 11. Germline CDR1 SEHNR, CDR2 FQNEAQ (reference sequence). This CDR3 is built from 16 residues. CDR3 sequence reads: CASSRLAGTLLNTQYF. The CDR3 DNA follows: TGTGCCAGCAGCAGACTAGCGGGGACCCTGTTGAATACGCAGTATTTT.

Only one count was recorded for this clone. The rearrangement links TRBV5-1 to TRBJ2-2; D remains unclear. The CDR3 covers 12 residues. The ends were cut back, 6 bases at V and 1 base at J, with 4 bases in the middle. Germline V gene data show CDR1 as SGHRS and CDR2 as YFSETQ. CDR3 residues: CASIRNTGELFF. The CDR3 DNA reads TGCGCCAGCATCAGGAACACCGGGGAGCTGTTTTTT.

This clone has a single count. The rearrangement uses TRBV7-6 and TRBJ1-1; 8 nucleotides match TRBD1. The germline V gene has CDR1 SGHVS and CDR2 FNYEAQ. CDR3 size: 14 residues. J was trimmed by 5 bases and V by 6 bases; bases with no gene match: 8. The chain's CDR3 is CASSAGQGATEAFF. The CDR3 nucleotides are TGTGCCAGCAGTGCGGGGCAGGGGGCGACTGAAGCTTTCTTT.

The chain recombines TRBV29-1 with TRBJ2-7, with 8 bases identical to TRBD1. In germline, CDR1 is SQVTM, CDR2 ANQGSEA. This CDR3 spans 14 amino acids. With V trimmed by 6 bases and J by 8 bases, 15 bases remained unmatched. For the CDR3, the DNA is TGCAGCGTGACTACCTTGGACAGGGCGGGTAAGCAGTACTTC. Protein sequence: CSVTTLDRAGKQYF.

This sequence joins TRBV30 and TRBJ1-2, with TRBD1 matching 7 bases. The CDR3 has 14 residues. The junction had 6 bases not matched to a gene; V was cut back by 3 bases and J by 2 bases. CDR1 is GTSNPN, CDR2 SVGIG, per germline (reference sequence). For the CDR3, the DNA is TGTGCCTGGAGCGCCGGGACAGCCAACTATGGCTACACCTTC. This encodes CAWSAGTANYGYTF.

In DNA form, the CDR3 reads TGTGCCAGCAGCAAAGTAGTCCCCGGGGAGCTATTTTTT. Translated, it gives CASSKVVPGELFF. The chain recombines TRBV21-1 with TRBJ2-2; the table calls TRBD2, which could not be checked here. TRBV21-1 is assigned pseudogene status. This CDR3 contains 13 residues.

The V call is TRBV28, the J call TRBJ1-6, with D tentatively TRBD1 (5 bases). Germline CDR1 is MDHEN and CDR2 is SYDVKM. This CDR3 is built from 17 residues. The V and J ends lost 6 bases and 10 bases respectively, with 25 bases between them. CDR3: CASRTSLGRSSESPLHF. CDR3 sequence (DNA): TGTGCCAGCAGGACCTCGTTGGGGCGTTCTTCCGAATCACCCCTCCACTTT.

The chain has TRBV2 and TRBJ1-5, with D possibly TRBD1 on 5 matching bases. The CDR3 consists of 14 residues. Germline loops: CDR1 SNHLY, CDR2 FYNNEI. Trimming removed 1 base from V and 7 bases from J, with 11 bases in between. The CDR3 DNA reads TGTGCCAGCAGTGAAGACGGGGGAAGCCAGCCCCAGCATTTT. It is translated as CASSEDGGSQPQHF.

The CDR3 region is CASSLGDRGSQPQHF. Written as DNA, the CDR3 is TGTGCCAGCAGCTTAGGGGACAGGGGGAGCCAGCCCCAGCATTTT. This chain joins TRBV7-9 and TRBJ1-5, with 11 bases that match TRBD1. Per the germline V gene, CDR1 is SEHNR and CDR2 is FQNEAQ (reference sequence). J lost 7 bases, V lost 1 base, and 3 bases had no gene match. The CDR3 is 15 amino acids.

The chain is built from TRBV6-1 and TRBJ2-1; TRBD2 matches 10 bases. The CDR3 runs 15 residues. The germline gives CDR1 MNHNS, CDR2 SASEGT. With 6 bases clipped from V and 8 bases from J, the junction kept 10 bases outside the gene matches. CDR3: CASRVGSGGADEQFF. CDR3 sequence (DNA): TGTGCCAGCAGGGTCGGGAGCGGGGGGGCGGATGAGCAGTTCTTC.

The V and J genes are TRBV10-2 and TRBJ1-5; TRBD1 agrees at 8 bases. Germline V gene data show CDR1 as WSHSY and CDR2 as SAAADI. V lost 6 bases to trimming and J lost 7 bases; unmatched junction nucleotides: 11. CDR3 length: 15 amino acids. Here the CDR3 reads CASRGTGFEGQPQHF. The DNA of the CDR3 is TGCGCCAGCAGGGGGACAGGTTTTGAGGGACAGCCCCAGCATTTT.

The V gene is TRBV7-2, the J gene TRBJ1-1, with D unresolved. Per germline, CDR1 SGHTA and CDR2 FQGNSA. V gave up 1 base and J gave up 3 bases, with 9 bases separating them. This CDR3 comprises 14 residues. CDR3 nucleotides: TGTGCCAGCAGCTTAGTCAGCCGGGACACTGAAGCTTTCTTT. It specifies CASSLVSRDTEAFF.

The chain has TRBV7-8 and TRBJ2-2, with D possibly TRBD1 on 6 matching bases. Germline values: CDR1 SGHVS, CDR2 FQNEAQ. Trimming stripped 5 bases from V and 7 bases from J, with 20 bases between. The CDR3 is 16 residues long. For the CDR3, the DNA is TGTGCCAGCAGCCCTAGAGTGACAGGAGTATACGGGGAGCTGTTTTTT. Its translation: CASSPRVTGVYGELFF.

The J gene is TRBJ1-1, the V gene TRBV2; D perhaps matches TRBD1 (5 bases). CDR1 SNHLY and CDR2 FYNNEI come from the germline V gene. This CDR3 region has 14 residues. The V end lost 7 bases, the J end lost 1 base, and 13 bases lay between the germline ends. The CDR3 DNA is TGTGCCAGCATCCCCTGGGGCAAGAACACTGAAGCTTTCTTT. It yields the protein CASIPWGKNTEAFF.

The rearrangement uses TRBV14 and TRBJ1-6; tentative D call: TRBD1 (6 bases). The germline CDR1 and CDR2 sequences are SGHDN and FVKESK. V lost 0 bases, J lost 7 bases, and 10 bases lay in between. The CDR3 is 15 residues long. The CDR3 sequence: CASSQDSGANSPLHF. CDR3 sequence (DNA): TGTGCCAGCAGCCAAGATTCAGGGGCCAATTCACCCCTCCACTTT.